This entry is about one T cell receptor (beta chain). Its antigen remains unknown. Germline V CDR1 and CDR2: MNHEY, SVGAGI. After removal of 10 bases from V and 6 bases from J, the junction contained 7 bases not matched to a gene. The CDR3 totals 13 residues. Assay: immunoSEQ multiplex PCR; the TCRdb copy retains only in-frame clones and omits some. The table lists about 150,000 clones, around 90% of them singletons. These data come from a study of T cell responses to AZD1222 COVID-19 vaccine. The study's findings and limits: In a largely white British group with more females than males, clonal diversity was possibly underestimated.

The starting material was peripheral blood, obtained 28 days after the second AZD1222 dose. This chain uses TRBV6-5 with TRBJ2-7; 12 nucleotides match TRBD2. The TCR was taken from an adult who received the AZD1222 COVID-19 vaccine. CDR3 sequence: CATVTSGSSEQYF. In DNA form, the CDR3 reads TGTGCCACCGTGACTAGCGGGAGTTCCGAGCAGTACTTC.